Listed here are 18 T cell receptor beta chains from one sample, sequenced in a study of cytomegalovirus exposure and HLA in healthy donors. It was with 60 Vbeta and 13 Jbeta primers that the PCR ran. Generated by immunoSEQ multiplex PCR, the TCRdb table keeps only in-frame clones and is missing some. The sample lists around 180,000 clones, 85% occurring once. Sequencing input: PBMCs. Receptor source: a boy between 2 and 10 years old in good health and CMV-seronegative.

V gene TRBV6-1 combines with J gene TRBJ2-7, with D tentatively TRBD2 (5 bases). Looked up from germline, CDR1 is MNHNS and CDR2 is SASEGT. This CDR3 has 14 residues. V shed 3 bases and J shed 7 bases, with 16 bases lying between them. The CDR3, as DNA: TGTGCCAGCAGTGATCTCCCAGCTCCGGGGGAGCAGTACTTC. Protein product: CASSDLPAPGEQYF.

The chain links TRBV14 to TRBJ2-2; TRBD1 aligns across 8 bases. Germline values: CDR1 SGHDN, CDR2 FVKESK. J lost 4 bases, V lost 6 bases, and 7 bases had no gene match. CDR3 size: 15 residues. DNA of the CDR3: TGTGCCAGCAGACGTACAGGGGGGCGCACCGGGGAGCTGTTTTTT. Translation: CASRRTGGRTGELFF.

The CDR3 DNA is TGTGCCAGCAGCCAACTCTCGAACACTGAAGCTTTCTTT. Translated: CASSQLSNTEAFF. The V and J genes are TRBV4-2 and TRBJ1-1; D is undetermined. Germline CDR1 is LGHNA and CDR2 is YNFKEQ. This CDR3 contains 13 residues. Trimming removed 2 bases from V and 1 base from J, with 5 bases in between.

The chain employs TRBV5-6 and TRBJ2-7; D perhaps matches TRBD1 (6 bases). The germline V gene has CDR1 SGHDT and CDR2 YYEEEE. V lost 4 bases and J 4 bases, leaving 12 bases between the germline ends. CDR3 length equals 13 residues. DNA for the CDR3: TGTGCCAGCAGCAGGACAGCGGCATACGAGCAGTACTTC. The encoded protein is CASSRTAAYEQYF.

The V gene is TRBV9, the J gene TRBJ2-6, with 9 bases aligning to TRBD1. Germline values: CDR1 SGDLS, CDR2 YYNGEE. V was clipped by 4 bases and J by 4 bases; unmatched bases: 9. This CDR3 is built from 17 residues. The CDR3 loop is CASSRTGTGSGANVLTF. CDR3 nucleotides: TGTGCCAGCAGCCGAACCGGGACAGGGTCAGGGGCCAACGTCCTGACTTTC.

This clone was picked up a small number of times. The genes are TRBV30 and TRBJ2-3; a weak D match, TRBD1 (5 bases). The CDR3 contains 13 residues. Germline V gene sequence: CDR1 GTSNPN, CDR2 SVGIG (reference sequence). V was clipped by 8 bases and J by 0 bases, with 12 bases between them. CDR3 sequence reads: CAGIRASTDTQYF. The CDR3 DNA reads TGTGCCGGGATCAGGGCTAGCACAGATACGCAGTATTTT.

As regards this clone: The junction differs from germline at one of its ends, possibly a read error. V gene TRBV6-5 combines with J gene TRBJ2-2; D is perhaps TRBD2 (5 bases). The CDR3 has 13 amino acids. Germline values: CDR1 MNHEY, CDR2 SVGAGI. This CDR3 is CASSQPNRRGAVF. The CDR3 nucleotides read TGTGCCAGCAGTCAACCCAATCGCCGGGGAGCTGTTTTT.

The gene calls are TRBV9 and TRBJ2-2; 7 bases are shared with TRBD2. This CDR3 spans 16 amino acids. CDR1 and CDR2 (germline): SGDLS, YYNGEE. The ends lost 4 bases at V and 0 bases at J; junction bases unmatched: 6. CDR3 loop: CASSPRTRTNTGELFF. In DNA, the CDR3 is TGTGCCAGCAGCCCCCGGACTAGAACGAACACCGGGGAGCTGTTTTTT.

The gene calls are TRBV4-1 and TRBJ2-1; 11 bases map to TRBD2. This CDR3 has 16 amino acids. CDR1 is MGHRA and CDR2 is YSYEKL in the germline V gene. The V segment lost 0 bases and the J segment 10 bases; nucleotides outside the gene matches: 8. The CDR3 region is CASSQDGTSGSLEQFF. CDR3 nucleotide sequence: TGCGCCAGCAGCCAAGATGGCACTAGCGGGAGTTTGGAGCAGTTCTTC.

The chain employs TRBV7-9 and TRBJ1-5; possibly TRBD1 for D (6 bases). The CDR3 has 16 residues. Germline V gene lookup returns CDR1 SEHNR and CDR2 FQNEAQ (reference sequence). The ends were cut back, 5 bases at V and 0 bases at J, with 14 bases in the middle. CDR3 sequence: CASSLGGSISNQPQHF. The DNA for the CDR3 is TGTGCCAGCAGCCTTGGGGGCAGCATTAGCAATCAGCCCCAGCATTTT.

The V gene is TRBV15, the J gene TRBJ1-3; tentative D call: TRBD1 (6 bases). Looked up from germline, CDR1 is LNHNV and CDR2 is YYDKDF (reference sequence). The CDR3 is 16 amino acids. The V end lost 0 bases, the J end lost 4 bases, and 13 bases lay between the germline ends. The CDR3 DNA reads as TGTGCCACCAGCAGAGATCGGGGGGCCCAGGGAAACACCATATATTTT. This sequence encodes CATSRDRGAQGNTIYF.

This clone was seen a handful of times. CDR3 sequence: CASSYSYGNTEAFF. DNA for the CDR3: TGTGCCAGCAGTTACTCGTACGGGAACACTGAAGCTTTCTTT. V gene TRBV6-5 combines with J gene TRBJ1-1; D gene ambiguous. Germline CDR1 is MNHEY and CDR2 is SVGAGI. Trimming removed 0 bases from V and 1 base from J, with 6 bases in between. This CDR3 spans 14 amino acids.

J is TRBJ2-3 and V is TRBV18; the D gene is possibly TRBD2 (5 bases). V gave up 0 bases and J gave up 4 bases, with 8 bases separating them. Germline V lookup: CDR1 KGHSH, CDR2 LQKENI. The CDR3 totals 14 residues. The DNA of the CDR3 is TGTGCCAGCTCACCACCACTAGGTGCAGATACGCAGTATTTT. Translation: CASSPPLGADTQYF.

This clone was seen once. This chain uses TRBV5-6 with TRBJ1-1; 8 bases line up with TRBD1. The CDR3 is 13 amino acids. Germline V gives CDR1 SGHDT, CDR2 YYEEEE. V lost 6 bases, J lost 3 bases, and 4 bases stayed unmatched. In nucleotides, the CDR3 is TGTGCCAGCACTGGACAGGGTGACACTGAAGCTTTCTTT. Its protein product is CASTGQGDTEAFF.

This CDR3 reads CASRYRINYGYTF. CDR3 coding DNA: TGTGCCAGTAGATACAGAATTAACTATGGCTACACCTTC. The chain recombines TRBV19 with TRBJ1-2; D gene uncertain. V gave up 6 bases and J gave up 1 base, with 9 bases separating them. Germline CDR1 and CDR2: LNHDA and SQIVND (reference sequence). The CDR3 is made up of 13 amino acids.

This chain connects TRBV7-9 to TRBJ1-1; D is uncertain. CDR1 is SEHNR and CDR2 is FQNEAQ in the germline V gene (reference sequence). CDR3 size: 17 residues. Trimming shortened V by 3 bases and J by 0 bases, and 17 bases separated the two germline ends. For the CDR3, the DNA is TGTGCCAGCAGCTTTCGGGTTGGAGTGGTCATGAACACTGAAGCTTTCTTT. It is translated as CASSFRVGVVMNTEAFF.

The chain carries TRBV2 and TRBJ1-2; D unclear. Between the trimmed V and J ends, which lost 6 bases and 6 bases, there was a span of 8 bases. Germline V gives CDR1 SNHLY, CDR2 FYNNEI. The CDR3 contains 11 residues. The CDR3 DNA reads TGTGCCAGCAGGGCGAGGCATGGCTACACCTTC. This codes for CASRARHGYTF.

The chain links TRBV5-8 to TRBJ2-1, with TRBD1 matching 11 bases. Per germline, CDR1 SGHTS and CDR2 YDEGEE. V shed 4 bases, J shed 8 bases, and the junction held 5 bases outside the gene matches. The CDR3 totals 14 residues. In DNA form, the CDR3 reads TGTGCCAGCAGCCCCCGGACAGGGGGCGATGAGCAGTTCTTC. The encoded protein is CASSPRTGGDEQFF.